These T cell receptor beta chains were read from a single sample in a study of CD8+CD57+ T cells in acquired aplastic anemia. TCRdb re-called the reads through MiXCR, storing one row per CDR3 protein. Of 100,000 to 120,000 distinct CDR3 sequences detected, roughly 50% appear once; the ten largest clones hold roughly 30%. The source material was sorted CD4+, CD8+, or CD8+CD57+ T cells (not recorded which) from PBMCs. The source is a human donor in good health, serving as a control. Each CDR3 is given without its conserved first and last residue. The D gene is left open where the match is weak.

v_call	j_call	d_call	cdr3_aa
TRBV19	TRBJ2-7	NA	ASSTSLGAEQY
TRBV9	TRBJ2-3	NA	ASSVAGRSTDTQY
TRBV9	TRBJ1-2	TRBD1	ANSVERDRYGYT
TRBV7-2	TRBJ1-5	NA	ASSFGQKYQPQH
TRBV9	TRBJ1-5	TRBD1	ASSQGQGDQPQH
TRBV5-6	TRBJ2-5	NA	ASSLTAETQY
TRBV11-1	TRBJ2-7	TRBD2	ASSSSGGASYEQY
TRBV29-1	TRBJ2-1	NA	SVNGGATPSSYNEQF
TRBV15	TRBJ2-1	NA	ATSFRAFYNEQF
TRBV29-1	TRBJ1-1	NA	SVEGNTEAF
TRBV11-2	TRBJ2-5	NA	ASSFGAGPETQY
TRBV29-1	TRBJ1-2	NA	STLDGNYGYT
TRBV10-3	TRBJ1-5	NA	ASRRAALNQPQH
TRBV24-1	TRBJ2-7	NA	ATSGAGGSSYEQY
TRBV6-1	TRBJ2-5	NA	ASSARLGETQY
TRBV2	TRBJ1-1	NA	ASKWNTEAF
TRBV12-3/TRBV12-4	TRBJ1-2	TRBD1	ASSNSGTGGYGYT
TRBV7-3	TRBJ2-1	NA	ASSLLRGAEQF
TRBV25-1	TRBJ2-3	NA	ASSGGAWTDTQY
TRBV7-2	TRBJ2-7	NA	ASRTLHGQY
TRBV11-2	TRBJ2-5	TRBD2	ASRPTSGVWEQY
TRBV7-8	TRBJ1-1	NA	ASSLAEDRPEGEAF